The clone carrying this T cell receptor (beta chain) was seen many times. What it binds is not known. With 4 bases removed from V and 4 bases from J, the gap between germline ends came to 7 bases. The CDR3 spans 12 residues. Germline CDR1 is SGHVS and CDR2 is FNYEAQ. Each TCR beta cDNA library carried unique molecular identifiers. TCRdb used MiXCR to reprocess the PCR reads, holding one entry per CDR3 protein. Of about 170,000 distinct CDR3 sequences in the sample, approximately 30% were seen once. This entry is derived from a study of post-analysis software for immune sequencing data. Regarding the study as a whole: Comparison of patients with controls showed a handful of TRBV segments more frequent in patients, TRBV5-6, TRBV5-1 and TRBV20-1 among them.

Material: blood. V usage is TRBV7-6 and J usage is TRBJ2-5, with D unclear. This TCR derives from a girl aged 5-17 years with multiple sclerosis. In DNA form, the CDR3 reads TGTGCCAGCAGCTCAAATCCAGAGACCCAGTACTTC. It encodes CASSSNPETQYF.